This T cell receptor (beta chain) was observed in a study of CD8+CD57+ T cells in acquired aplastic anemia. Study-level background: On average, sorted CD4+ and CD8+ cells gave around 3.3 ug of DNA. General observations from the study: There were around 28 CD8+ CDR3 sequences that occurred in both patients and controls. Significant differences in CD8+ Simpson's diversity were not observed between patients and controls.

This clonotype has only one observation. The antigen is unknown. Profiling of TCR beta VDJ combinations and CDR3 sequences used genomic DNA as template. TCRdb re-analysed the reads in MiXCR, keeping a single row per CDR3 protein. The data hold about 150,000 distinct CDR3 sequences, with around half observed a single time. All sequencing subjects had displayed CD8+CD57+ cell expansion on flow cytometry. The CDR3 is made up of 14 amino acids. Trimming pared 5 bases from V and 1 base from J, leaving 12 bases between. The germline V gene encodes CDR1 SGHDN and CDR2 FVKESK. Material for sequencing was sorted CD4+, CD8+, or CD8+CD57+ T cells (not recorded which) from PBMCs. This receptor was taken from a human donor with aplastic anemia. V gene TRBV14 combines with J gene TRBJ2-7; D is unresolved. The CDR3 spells CASSKISRSYEQYF. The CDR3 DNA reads TGTGCCAGCAGCAAGATTAGCAGGTCCTACGAGCAGTACTTC. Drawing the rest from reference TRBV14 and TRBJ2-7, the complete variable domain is EAGVTQFPSHSVIEKGQTVTLRCDPISGHDNLYWYRRVMGKEIKFLLHFVKESKQDESGMPNNRFLAERTGGTYSTLKVQPAELEDSGVYFCASSKISRSYEQYFGPGTRLTVT.